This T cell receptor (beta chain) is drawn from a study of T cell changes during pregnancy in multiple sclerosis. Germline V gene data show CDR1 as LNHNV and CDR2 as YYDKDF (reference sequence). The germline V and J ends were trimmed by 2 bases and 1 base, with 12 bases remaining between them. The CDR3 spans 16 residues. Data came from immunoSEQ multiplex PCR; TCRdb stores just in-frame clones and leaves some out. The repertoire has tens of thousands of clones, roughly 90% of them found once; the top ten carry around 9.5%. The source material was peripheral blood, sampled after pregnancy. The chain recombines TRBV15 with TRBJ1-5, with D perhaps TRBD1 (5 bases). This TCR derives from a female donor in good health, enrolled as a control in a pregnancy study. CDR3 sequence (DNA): TGTGCCACCAGCAGAATCAGGGCAGGGAGCAATCAGCCCCAGCATTTT. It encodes CATSRIRAGSNQPQHF.